This is a list of T cell receptor beta chains from one sample in a study of blood T cells in healthy people across ages. TCRdb re-derived calls from the 5' RACE reads in MiXCR, one entry per CDR3 protein. Of about 670,000 distinct CDR3 sequences listed, 40% to 45% are singletons. The specimen was blood. The receptors were sampled from a man older than 75 in good health. Each CDR3 is given with its conserved first and last residue. Fields, in order: clone size, V gene, J gene, D gene, CDR3 protein, CDR3 DNA. The D gene is left open where the match is weak. Only part of the rows carry a size: once, few, many, or a class if the clone is expanded.

clone size: NA; V gene: TRBV29-1; J gene: TRBJ2-1; D gene: TRBD2; CDR3 protein: CSVGLAEPSSYNEQFF; CDR3 DNA: TGCAGCGTCGGACTAGCGGAACCCAGCTCCTACAATGAGCAGTTCTTC
clone size: NA; V gene: TRBV5-1; J gene: TRBJ2-5; D gene: TRBD1; CDR3 protein: CASSFDRVGETQYF; CDR3 DNA: TGCGCCAGCAGCTTCGACAGGGTTGGAGAGACCCAGTACTTC
clone size: few; V gene: TRBV18; J gene: TRBJ2-3; D gene: NA; CDR3 protein: CASSPQGDTQYF; CDR3 DNA: TGTGCCAGCTCACCACAGGGAGATACGCAGTATTTT
clone size: NA; V gene: TRBV27; J gene: TRBJ1-1; D gene: TRBD1; CDR3 protein: CASRDRQGTEAFF; CDR3 DNA: TGTGCCAGCCGGGACAGGCAGGGAACTGAAGCTTTCTTT
clone size: few; V gene: TRBV15; J gene: TRBJ2-5; D gene: TRBD2; CDR3 protein: CATSRSGGQKTQYF; CDR3 DNA: TGTGCCACCAGTCGCAGCGGGGGGCAGAAGACCCAGTACTTC
clone size: NA; V gene: TRBV7-2; J gene: TRBJ2-4; D gene: TRBD2; CDR3 protein: CASSLSSGGNGNIQYF; CDR3 DNA: TGTGCCAGCAGTTTATCAAGCGGGGGGAACGGAAACATTCAGTACTTC
clone size: few; V gene: TRBV6-2/TRBV6-3; J gene: TRBJ2-5; D gene: NA; CDR3 protein: CASSYAGTSETQYF; CDR3 DNA: TGTGCCAGCAGCTACGCAGGGACCAGTGAGACCCAGTACTTC
clone size: few; V gene: TRBV4-1; J gene: TRBJ1-2; D gene: NA; CDR3 protein: CASSQAGRAAYGYTF; CDR3 DNA: TGCGCCAGCAGCCAAGCGGGCAGGGCGGCCTATGGCTACACCTTC
clone size: few; V gene: TRBV24-1; J gene: TRBJ2-1; D gene: NA; CDR3 protein: CATSDRGNRGKQFF; CDR3 DNA: TGTGCCACCAGTGACCGTGGGAACCGGGGAAAGCAGTTCTTC
clone size: NA; V gene: TRBV5-1; J gene: TRBJ2-5; D gene: TRBD2; CDR3 protein: CASSLTSGRASRQETQYF; CDR3 DNA: TGCGCCAGCAGCTTGACTAGCGGGAGGGCCTCACGCCAAGAGACCCAGTACTTC
clone size: NA; V gene: TRBV20-1; J gene: TRBJ2-1; D gene: TRBD1; CDR3 protein: CSAPTGVEQFF; CDR3 DNA: TGCAGTGCGCCGACAGGGGTTGAGCAGTTCTTC
clone size: few; V gene: TRBV6-1; J gene: TRBJ2-7; D gene: NA; CDR3 protein: CASSDPDLYTYEQYF; CDR3 DNA: TGTGCCAGCAGTGATCCGGACCTATATACCTACGAGCAGTACTTC
clone size: NA; V gene: TRBV6-6; J gene: TRBJ1-6; D gene: NA; CDR3 protein: CASRSRGGQRNSPLHF; CDR3 DNA: TGTGCCAGCAGGTCCCGGGGGGGACAACGGAATTCACCCCTCCACTTT
clone size: NA; V gene: TRBV2; J gene: TRBJ1-6; D gene: TRBD1; CDR3 protein: CASRDRGLPLHF; CDR3 DNA: TGTGCCAGCAGGGACAGGGGTCTGCCCCTCCACTTT
clone size: NA; V gene: TRBV12-3/TRBV12-4; J gene: TRBJ1-1; D gene: TRBD1; CDR3 protein: CASSPSDRDTEAFF; CDR3 DNA: TGTGCCAGCAGCCCCTCGGACAGGGACACTGAAGCTTTCTTT
clone size: few; V gene: TRBV28; J gene: TRBJ2-7; D gene: TRBD2; CDR3 protein: CASSLETSGSYEQYF; CDR3 DNA: TGTGCCAGCAGCCTCGAGACTAGCGGGAGCTACGAGCAGTACTTC
clone size: NA; V gene: TRBV20-1; J gene: TRBJ2-4; D gene: TRBD1; CDR3 protein: CSASLGTVENIQYF; CDR3 DNA: TGCAGTGCGAGTCTCGGGACAGTGGAAAACATTCAGTACTTC
clone size: NA; V gene: TRBV5-1; J gene: TRBJ2-3; D gene: TRBD2; CDR3 protein: CASSLTGGLAGDTQYF; CDR3 DNA: TGCGCCAGCAGCTTGACCGGCGGACTAGCAGGGGATACGCAGTATTTT
clone size: NA; V gene: TRBV25-1; J gene: TRBJ2-5; D gene: TRBD2; CDR3 protein: CASSEESPGLAVQETQYF; CDR3 DNA: TGTGCCAGCAGTGAAGAGTCCCCGGGACTAGCGGTACAAGAGACCCAGTACTTC
clone size: NA; V gene: TRBV12-3/TRBV12-4; J gene: TRBJ1-1; D gene: TRBD1; CDR3 protein: CASSHTGGEAFF; CDR3 DNA: TGTGCCAGCAGCCATACAGGGGGAGAAGCTTTCTTT
clone size: few; V gene: TRBV29-1; J gene: TRBJ2-1; D gene: TRBD2; CDR3 protein: CSVERGLAANNEQFF; CDR3 DNA: TGCAGCGTTGAGAGGGGACTAGCGGCTAACAATGAGCAGTTCTTC
clone size: NA; V gene: TRBV6-2/TRBV6-3; J gene: TRBJ2-7; D gene: TRBD1; CDR3 protein: CASTLDRGPLGEQYF; CDR3 DNA: TGTGCCAGCACCCTGGACAGGGGGCCATTAGGTGAGCAGTACTTC
clone size: NA; V gene: TRBV7-2; J gene: TRBJ2-7; D gene: TRBD2; CDR3 protein: CASSPRTSGRGYEQYF; CDR3 DNA: TGTGCCAGCAGCCCCCGGACTAGCGGGAGGGGGTACGAGCAGTACTTC
clone size: NA; V gene: TRBV4-2; J gene: TRBJ1-4; D gene: NA; CDR3 protein: CASSYRGTNEKLFF; CDR3 DNA: TGTGCCAGCAGTTACCGGGGGACTAATGAAAAACTGTTTTTT
clone size: few; V gene: TRBV24-1; J gene: TRBJ2-5; D gene: NA; CDR3 protein: CATSDLYFGGQETQYF; CDR3 DNA: TGTGCCACCAGTGATTTGTATTTCGGAGGCCAAGAGACCCAGTACTTC
clone size: many; V gene: TRBV10-3; J gene: TRBJ2-5; D gene: TRBD2; CDR3 protein: CATGTSGNQETQYF; CDR3 DNA: TGTGCCACGGGGACTAGCGGGAACCAAGAGACCCAGTACTTC
clone size: NA; V gene: TRBV7-2; J gene: TRBJ2-2; D gene: TRBD2; CDR3 protein: CASSFSIFGGGTANTGELFF; CDR3 DNA: TGTGCCAGCAGCTTTTCTATTTTTGGCGGGGGGACCGCGAACACCGGGGAGCTGTTTTTT
clone size: NA; V gene: TRBV20-1; J gene: TRBJ2-1; D gene: NA; CDR3 protein: CSAREETQFF; CDR3 DNA: TGCAGTGCTAGAGAAGAGACCCAGTTCTTC
clone size: NA; V gene: TRBV5-4; J gene: TRBJ2-5; D gene: NA; CDR3 protein: CASSLGQRSYQETQYF; CDR3 DNA: TGTGCCAGCAGCTTGGGTCAGCGGTCTTACCAAGAGACCCAGTACTTC
clone size: few; V gene: TRBV7-2; J gene: TRBJ2-7; D gene: NA; CDR3 protein: CASSRGSTRAHEQYF; CDR3 DNA: TGTGCCAGCAGCCGGGGGTCCACTAGGGCCCACGAGCAGTACTTC
clone size: many; V gene: TRBV12-3/TRBV12-4; J gene: TRBJ2-3; D gene: NA; CDR3 protein: CASSLLQSTDTQYF; CDR3 DNA: TGTGCCAGCAGTTTATTGCAGAGCACAGATACGCAGTATTTT
clone size: NA; V gene: TRBV12-3/TRBV12-4; J gene: TRBJ1-5; D gene: NA; CDR3 protein: CASSFSGVDNQPQHF; CDR3 DNA: TGTGCCAGCAGTTTCTCCGGGGTGGACAATCAGCCCCAGCATTTT
clone size: NA; V gene: TRBV20-1; J gene: TRBJ2-5; D gene: NA; CDR3 protein: CSARDPQGETQYF; CDR3 DNA: TGTAGTGCTAGAGATCCTCAGGGAGAGACCCAGTACTTC
clone size: NA; V gene: TRBV29-1; J gene: TRBJ2-7; D gene: TRBD1; CDR3 protein: CSVIPGQAYNEQYF; CDR3 DNA: TGCAGCGTTATACCGGGACAGGCCTACAATGAGCAGTACTTC
clone size: few; V gene: TRBV25-1; J gene: TRBJ2-3; D gene: NA; CDR3 protein: CASRGAIDTQYF; CDR3 DNA: TGTGCCAGCAGGGGAGCTATTGATACGCAGTATTTT
clone size: few; V gene: TRBV11-1; J gene: TRBJ2-3; D gene: TRBD1; CDR3 protein: CASSSQGRTGGKDTQYF; CDR3 DNA: TGTGCCAGCAGCTCCCAAGGGAGGACAGGGGGCAAAGATACGCAGTATTTT
clone size: few; V gene: TRBV4-1; J gene: TRBJ1-2; D gene: NA; CDR3 protein: CASSSPLGLYGYTF; CDR3 DNA: TGCGCCAGCAGCTCGCCCCTTGGGCTCTATGGCTACACCTTC
clone size: NA; V gene: TRBV2; J gene: TRBJ2-3; D gene: TRBD2; CDR3 protein: CASGGASGADTQYF; CDR3 DNA: TGTGCCAGTGGGGGGGCTAGCGGGGCAGATACGCAGTATTTT
clone size: NA; V gene: TRBV6-1; J gene: TRBJ2-3; D gene: TRBD1; CDR3 protein: CASRIVTGDTDTQYF; CDR3 DNA: TGTGCCAGCAGGATAGTGACAGGGGACACAGATACGCAGTATTTT
clone size: NA; V gene: TRBV20-1; J gene: TRBJ2-5; D gene: TRBD2; CDR3 protein: CSASRTSGGAEETQYF; CDR3 DNA: TGCAGTGCTAGCCGAACTAGCGGGGGGGCGGAAGAGACCCAGTACTTC
clone size: NA; V gene: TRBV4-3; J gene: TRBJ1-6; D gene: TRBD1; CDR3 protein: CASSTRTGRNSPLHF; CDR3 DNA: TGCGCCAGCAGCACCCGGACAGGGCGAAATTCACCCCTCCACTTT
clone size: NA; V gene: TRBV7-8; J gene: TRBJ2-7; D gene: NA; CDR3 protein: CASSWTQDSSYEQYF; CDR3 DNA: TGTGCCAGCAGCTGGACTCAGGACAGTTCCTACGAGCAGTACTTC
clone size: few; V gene: TRBV6-2/TRBV6-3; J gene: TRBJ2-1; D gene: NA; CDR3 protein: CASKGPPGSYNEQFF; CDR3 DNA: TGTGCCAGCAAGGGGCCTCCTGGCTCCTACAATGAGCAGTTCTTC
clone size: NA; V gene: TRBV7-2; J gene: TRBJ1-5; D gene: NA; CDR3 protein: CASSSSSNQPQHF; CDR3 DNA: TGTGCCAGCAGCTCGTCCTCGAATCAGCCCCAGCATTTT
clone size: few; V gene: TRBV11-2; J gene: TRBJ2-3; D gene: TRBD2; CDR3 protein: CASSPRGVASTDAQYF; CDR3 DNA: TGTGCCAGCAGCCCGCGGGGGGTTGCTAGCACAGATGCGCAGTATTTT
clone size: NA; V gene: TRBV12-3/TRBV12-4; J gene: TRBJ2-7; D gene: NA; CDR3 protein: CASSKLAYEQYF; CDR3 DNA: TGTGCCAGCAGTAAACTCGCCTACGAGCAGTACTTC
clone size: NA; V gene: TRBV29-1; J gene: TRBJ2-7; D gene: NA; CDR3 protein: CSVETARGEQYF; CDR3 DNA: TGCAGCGTTGAAACGGCCCGGGGCGAGCAGTACTTC
clone size: NA; V gene: TRBV9; J gene: TRBJ2-4; D gene: NA; CDR3 protein: CASSPSVAKNIQYF; CDR3 DNA: TGTGCCAGCAGCCCCAGTGTAGCCAAAAACATTCAGTACTTC
clone size: NA; V gene: TRBV20-1; J gene: TRBJ2-1; D gene: NA; CDR3 protein: CSAKRGRGQGEQFF; CDR3 DNA: TGCAGTGCTAAACGCGGCAGGGGCCAAGGTGAGCAGTTCTTC
clone size: NA; V gene: TRBV25-1; J gene: TRBJ1-1; D gene: NA; CDR3 protein: CASRGQLNTEAFF; CDR3 DNA: TGTGCCAGCAGAGGACAGCTGAACACTGAAGCTTTCTTT
clone size: NA; V gene: TRBV5-1; J gene: TRBJ2-3; D gene: NA; CDR3 protein: CASSPPGDTQYF; CDR3 DNA: TGCGCCAGCAGCCCCCCGGGGGATACGCAGTATTTT
clone size: few; V gene: TRBV24-1; J gene: TRBJ2-1; D gene: TRBD2; CDR3 protein: CATSDSSGGANEQFF; CDR3 DNA: TGTGCCACCAGTGATTCTAGCGGGGGGGCTAATGAGCAGTTCTTC
clone size: many; V gene: TRBV7-3; J gene: TRBJ2-3; D gene: NA; CDR3 protein: CASSLTGPTDTQYF; CDR3 DNA: TGTGCCAGCAGCTTAACGGGGCCAACTGATACGCAGTATTTT
clone size: NA; V gene: TRBV7-8; J gene: TRBJ2-4; D gene: TRBD2; CDR3 protein: CASSLTSGSSVIQYF; CDR3 DNA: TGTGCCAGCAGCTTAACTAGCGGGAGTAGTGTCATTCAGTACTTC
clone size: NA; V gene: TRBV2; J gene: TRBJ2-1; D gene: TRBD2; CDR3 protein: CASNDGLAFNEQFF; CDR3 DNA: TGTGCCAGCAACGATGGACTAGCGTTCAATGAGCAGTTCTTC
clone size: NA; V gene: TRBV6-5; J gene: TRBJ2-7; D gene: NA; CDR3 protein: CASSRQTSVGEQYF; CDR3 DNA: TGTGCCAGCAGTCGCCAAACCTCTGTAGGCGAGCAGTACTTC
clone size: NA; V gene: TRBV9; J gene: TRBJ2-7; D gene: NA; CDR3 protein: CASSVGGTIRPSYEQYF; CDR3 DNA: TGTGCCAGCAGCGTAGGGGGGACCATCCGCCCCTCCTACGAGCAGTACTTC
clone size: NA; V gene: TRBV4-2; J gene: TRBJ1-2; D gene: TRBD1; CDR3 protein: CASSQVLNRDRGPGGYTF; CDR3 DNA: TGTGCCAGCAGCCAAGTCCTAAACCGGGACAGGGGGCCGGGTGGCTACACCTTC
clone size: NA; V gene: TRBV29-1; J gene: TRBJ2-2; D gene: TRBD1; CDR3 protein: CSVELGTVNGELFF; CDR3 DNA: TGCAGCGTTGAACTTGGGACAGTCAACGGGGAGCTGTTTTTT
clone size: NA; V gene: TRBV7-6; J gene: TRBJ2-1; D gene: NA; CDR3 protein: CASSAPRGSPYNEQFF; CDR3 DNA: TGTGCCAGCAGCGCACCTAGGGGCAGCCCCTACAATGAGCAGTTCTTC